The 30 T cell receptor beta chains given below trace back to one sample, sequenced in a study of CD8 T cells in ankylosing spondylitis (dated by TCRdb to the late 2010s). The paper's findings and limits, for the study overall: Blood from ankylosing spondylitis patients appeared to be characterized by a TCR beta motif composed of under 10 highly homologous amino acid variants.

The library was prepared using 5' RACE. TCRdb records Illumina HiSeq 2500 as the sequencer. The raw public data were reprocessed by TCRdb itself: fastp quality trimming at Q25, MiXCR clonotype calling, in-frame beta chains only. Each entry is one CDR3 protein sequence, shown with its most common DNA and genes. The table for this sample lists 700,000 to 1,000,000 distinct CDR3 sequences; approximately 12% of them were counted only once. The ten biggest clones cover 0.51% of the sample. The antigens of these receptors remain unknown. The sequencing sample was made of blood, either unsorted or a sorted T cell fraction (not recorded which). The receptors come from a male donor with ankylosing spondylitis.

V usage is TRBV6-5 and J usage is TRBJ2-3; D is perhaps TRBD1 (6 bases). V lost 0 bases and J 3 bases, leaving 10 bases between the germline ends. The CDR3 runs 15 residues. CDR1 MNHEY and CDR2 SVGAGI come from the germline V gene. The chain's CDR3 is CASSYSGDRTDTQYF. The CDR3 nucleotides are TGTGCCAGCAGTTACTCAGGTGACAGGACAGATACGCAGTATTTT.

The rearrangement joins TRBV3-1 to TRBJ1-1; maybe TRBD1 (5 bases). CDR3 length equals 14 residues. V was trimmed by 3 bases and J by 5 bases, leaving 13 bases between them. Germline-derived CDR1 and CDR2 are LGHDT and YNNKEL (reference sequence). The DNA of the CDR3 is TGTGCCAGCAGCCAGGCAGGGCTGAGTACTGAAGCTTTCTTT. This encodes CASSQAGLSTEAFF.

DNA of the CDR3: TGTGCCAGCAGCTCCGGGTCCCCCACAGGCTACACCTTC. Its translation: CASSSGSPTGYTF. The chain has TRBV9 and TRBJ1-2; D unclear. The CDR3 is 13 residues long. V was trimmed by 4 bases and J by 8 bases, leaving 15 bases between them. Germline V CDR1 and CDR2: SGDLS, YYNGEE.

The chain carries TRBV6-5 and TRBJ1-5; D is unresolved. CDR3 size: 13 residues. The V end lost 4 bases, the J end lost 7 bases, and 11 bases lay between the germline ends. CDR1 and CDR2 (germline): MNHEY, SVGAGI. The CDR3 is CASSSSHQQPQHF. The CDR3 DNA follows: TGTGCCAGCAGTTCGTCACATCAGCAGCCCCAGCATTTT.

The rearrangement joins TRBV5-1 to TRBJ2-7, with 9 bases fitting TRBD1. CDR1 is SGHRS, CDR2 YFSETQ, per germline. V dropped 4 bases and J dropped 6; count of bases not matched to a gene: 5. The CDR3 is 13 amino acids. In nucleotides, the CDR3 is TGCGCCAGCAGCCCAGGGACAGGGCCCGAGCAGTACTTC. This codes for CASSPGTGPEQYF. The full variable domain, its missing parts supplied by reference TRBV5-1 and TRBJ2-7, is KAGVTQTPRYLIKTRGQQVTLSCSPISGHRSVSWYQQTPGQGLQFLFEYFSETQRNKGNFPGRFSGRQFSNSRSEMNVSTLELGDSALYLCASSPGTGPEQYFGPGTRLTVT.

This rearrangement joins TRBV12-3 or TRBV12-4 to TRBJ2-1, with 10 bases that match TRBD2. J lost 6 bases, V lost 5 bases, and 10 bases had no gene match. This CDR3 is built from 16 residues. The CDR3 loop reads CASSTNLAGVSNEQFF. The CDR3 DNA reads as TGTGCCAGCAGTACCAACCTAGCGGGAGTCTCCAATGAGCAGTTCTTC.

In the case of this clonotype: One end of the junction does not line up with germline, which may come from a read error. The rearrangement joins TRBV18 to TRBJ2-1, with a possible D match to TRBD2 (5 bases). The germline V gene has CDR1 KGHSH and CDR2 LQKENI. The CDR3 spans 16 residues. The CDR3 nucleotides read TGTGCCAGCTCACCACCGTCCGGACTCCAGAGAAATGGGCAGTTCTTC. Its protein is CASSPPSGLQRNGQFF.

The sample holds many counts of this clonotype. The chain has TRBV11-1 and TRBJ2-3, with 11 bases lining up with TRBD1. The junction had 7 bases not matched to a gene; V was cut back by 2 bases and J by 0 bases. Germline V CDR1 and CDR2: SGHAT, FQDESV (reference sequence). The CDR3 covers 18 residues. The DNA of the CDR3 is TGTGCCAGCAGCTTATCAATCGGACAGGGGGCAAGCACAGATACGCAGTATTTT. Translated: CASSLSIGQGASTDTQYF. The entire variable domain, with the rest obtained from reference TRBV11-1 and TRBJ2-3, is as follows: EAEVAQSPRYKITEKSQAVAFWCDPISGHATLYWYRQILGQGPELLVQFQDESVVDDSQLPKDRFSAERLKGVDSTLKIQPAELGDSAMYLCASSLSIGQGASTDTQYFGPGTRLTVL.

This clonotype was counted between two and nine times. The chain uses TRBV20-1 and TRBJ1-1, with D tentatively TRBD1 (5 bases). Germline lookup yields CDR1 DFQATT and CDR2 SNEGSKA (reference sequence). This CDR3 spans 14 amino acids. V was shortened by 2 bases and J by 5 bases, with 15 bases between the two germline ends. CDR3 DNA: TGCAGTGCTAGAATTCGGGACCGAGATACTGAAGCTTTCTTT. It encodes CSARIRDRDTEAFF.

There are many counts of this clonotype. The chain employs TRBV5-6 and TRBJ1-4; D call uncertain. CDR1 and CDR2 from the germline V gene are SGHDT and YYEEEE. CDR3 length: 14 residues. Between the trimmed V and J ends, which lost 0 bases and 8 bases, there was a span of 11 bases. CDR3 loop: CASSLGPPGEKLFF. The CDR3 DNA sequence: TGTGCCAGCAGCTTGGGGCCCCCAGGAGAAAAACTGTTTTTT.

This clonotype was counted at least ten times. The J gene is TRBJ1-5, the V gene TRBV7-9; D is perhaps TRBD1 (5 bases). V was shortened by 4 bases and J by 4 bases, with 8 bases between the two germline ends. Germline CDR1 SEHNR, CDR2 FQNEAQ (reference sequence). This CDR3 spans 13 amino acids. The CDR3 loop is CASSSGTNQPQHF. The CDR3 DNA sequence: TGTGCCAGCAGCTCGGGGACTAATCAGCCCCAGCATTTT.

This clonotype came up a few times. The chain joins TRBV2 to TRBJ1-5; D is unresolved. The CDR3 is 13 residues long. From germline, CDR1 is SNHLY and CDR2 FYNNEI. Trimming took off 4 bases at V and 5 bases at J, with 9 bases between the two ends. The CDR3 here is CASSVHGDQPQHF. In nucleotides, the CDR3 is TGTGCCAGCAGTGTTCACGGGGATCAGCCCCAGCATTTT.

This clonotype turned up a few times. The rearrangement uses TRBV4-1 and TRBJ1-1; the D gene is possibly TRBD1 (6 bases). This CDR3 comprises 16 residues. Germline lookup yields CDR1 MGHRA and CDR2 YSYEKL. The V end was cut by 0 bases, the J end by 1 base, with 12 bases between. The DNA of the CDR3 is TGCGCCAGCAGCCAAGATGGGCGGGGGCGGAACACTGAAGCTTTCTTT. Translating it yields CASSQDGRGRNTEAFF.

This clonotype was picked up a small number of times. The chain recombines TRBV18 with TRBJ2-7; D unclear. The germline V gene encodes CDR1 KGHSH and CDR2 LQKENI. This CDR3 comprises 14 residues. V gave up 4 bases and J gave up 0 bases, with 10 bases separating them. CDR3 region: CASSHATNSYEQYF. In DNA form, the CDR3 reads TGTGCCAGCTCACACGCGACGAACTCCTACGAGCAGTACTTC.

This clonotype was counted a few times. V gene TRBV6-1 combines with J gene TRBJ1-1; D gene uncertain. Trimming took 8 bases from V and 5 from J, leaving 12 bases between them. The CDR3 spans 12 residues. CDR1 is MNHNS, CDR2 SASEGT, per germline. Here the CDR3 DNA reads TGTGCCAGCTCGCACGGAGGGACTGAAGCTTTCTTT. Translation gives CASSHGGTEAFF.

This chain uses TRBV7-2 with TRBJ2-5; D ambiguous. Per the germline V gene, CDR1 is SGHTA and CDR2 is FQGNSA. Trimming removed 4 bases from V and 5 bases from J, with 11 bases in between. The CDR3 is made up of 13 amino acids. CDR3 nucleotide sequence: TGTGCCAGCAGCTCGAGGCTGGGCGAGACCCAGTACTTC. This sequence encodes CASSSRLGETQYF.

This clonotype appeared a few times. This sequence joins TRBV11-2 and TRBJ2-1; TRBD1 is a possible D gene (5 bases). Deletions cut 3 bases from V and 3 bases from J, with 9 bases between. Germline CDR1 SGHAT, CDR2 FQNNGV. The CDR3 has 14 amino acids. DNA for the CDR3: TGTGCCAGCAGCTTTCAAGGGGTCTACAATGAGCAGTTCTTC. The encoded protein is CASSFQGVYNEQFF.

This clonotype has just a few counts. The DNA of the CDR3 is TGCAGTGCGATGACAGGGTCTGACACTGAAGCTTTCTTT. Protein sequence: CSAMTGSDTEAFF. The chain is built from TRBV20-1 and TRBJ1-1; 7 bases map to TRBD1. Germline values: CDR1 DFQATT, CDR2 SNEGSKA (reference sequence). The CDR3 spans 13 residues. Trimming at V came to 6 bases and at J to 3 bases, leaving 7 bases not matched to a gene.

V is TRBV28 and J is TRBJ2-1, with TRBD2 identical over 10 bases. CDR3 length: 18 residues. The germline V gene has CDR1 MDHEN and CDR2 SYDVKM. Trimming at V came to 0 bases and at J to 8 bases, leaving 13 bases not matched to a gene. The chain's CDR3 is CASSLWGGASGSGDEQFF. The CDR3 DNA sequence: TGTGCCAGCAGTTTATGGGGCGGGGCTAGCGGGAGTGGAGATGAGCAGTTCTTC. The whole variable domain, filled in from reference TRBV28 and TRBJ2-1, reads DVKVTQSSRYLVKRTGEKVFLECVQDMDHENMFWYRQDPGLGLRLIYFSYDVKMKEKGDIPEGYSVSREKKERFSLILESASTNQTSMYLCASSLWGGASGSGDEQFFGPGTRLTVL.

The sample holds many counts of this clonotype. This rearrangement joins TRBV4-3 to TRBJ2-7; D is uncertain. Trimming removed 0 bases from V and 6 bases from J, with 9 bases in between. The germline CDR1 and CDR2 sequences are LGHNA and YSLEER. The CDR3 spans 13 residues. This CDR3 reads CASSQDPNSEQYF. Written as DNA, the CDR3 is TGCGCCAGCAGCCAAGACCCGAATTCCGAGCAGTACTTC.

The chain has TRBV6-6 and TRBJ2-7; 7 nucleotides line up with TRBD1. J gave up 2 bases and V 8 bases, and 6 bases lay outside the gene matches. Germline V gene lookup returns CDR1 MNHNY and CDR2 SVGAGI (reference sequence). The CDR3 runs 13 residues. Written as DNA, the CDR3 is TGTGCCAGCTTAAGGGACAGCACCTACGAGCAGTACTTC. Residues: CASLRDSTYEQYF.

The chain couples TRBV27 to TRBJ2-6; D remains unclear. V shed 0 bases and J shed 3 bases, with 12 bases lying between them. This CDR3 has 17 residues. The V gene's germline CDR1 is MNHEY and CDR2 SMNVEV (reference sequence). The CDR3 DNA reads TGTGCCAGCAGTTTATCGGGATGGGTAGTTGGGGCCAACGTCCTGACTTTC. As protein: CASSLSGWVVGANVLTF.

The V call is TRBV29-1, the J call TRBJ1-2; 8 nucleotides line up with TRBD1. CDR3 length: 13 amino acids. Trimming removed 5 bases from V and 2 bases from J; junction bases left unmatched: 4. Germline-derived CDR1 and CDR2 are SQVTM and ANQGSEA. The CDR3 is CSVTGQGNYGYTF. As DNA, the CDR3 is TGCAGCGTTACCGGACAGGGCAACTATGGCTACACCTTC.

V is TRBV6-2 or TRBV6-3 and J is TRBJ2-7; D remains ambiguous. Trimming left V 6 bases short and J 9 bases short, with 18 bases between. The CDR3 runs to 13 residues. The germline CDR1 and CDR2 sequences are MNHEY and SVGEGT. CDR3 sequence: CASSPTSGYLQYF. CDR3 sequence (DNA): TGTGCCAGCAGCCCCACCTCCGGGTATCTGCAGTACTTC.

V and J are TRBV20-1 and TRBJ2-2, with 9 bases lining up with TRBD2. This CDR3 spans 15 amino acids. Germline loops: CDR1 DFQATT, CDR2 SNEGSKA (reference sequence). The V gene end was trimmed by 2 bases and the J gene end by 3 bases; junction bases not matched to a gene: 4. The CDR3 region is CSARWGGRDTGELFF. The DNA of the CDR3 is TGCAGTGCTAGATGGGGCGGGAGGGACACCGGGGAGCTGTTTTTT.

This clonotype occurred many times. V usage is TRBV7-2 and J usage is TRBJ2-5; tentatively, D is TRBD1 (6 bases). Trimming shortened V by 5 bases and J by 5 bases, and 18 bases separated the two germline ends. The germline V gene encodes CDR1 SGHTA and CDR2 FQGNSA. CDR3 length equals 15 residues. CDR3 region: CASSPLSQGFETQYF. The DNA of the CDR3 is TGTGCCAGCAGCCCCCTCTCACAGGGATTTGAGACCCAGTACTTC.

In its sample, this clonotype was seen a few times. This rearrangement joins TRBV25-1 to TRBJ2-2; tentatively, D is TRBD1 (5 bases). V was pared by 7 bases and J by 2 bases, with 11 bases between. Germline loops: CDR1 MGHDK, CDR2 SYGVNS. This CDR3 comprises 14 residues. DNA of the CDR3: TGTGCCAGCAAAGACAGAGTCAACACCGGGGAGCTGTTTTTT. Translated, it gives CASKDRVNTGELFF.

V usage is TRBV29-1 and J usage is TRBJ1-3; possible D gene TRBD1, 6 bases. V was pared by 7 bases and J by 2 bases, with 12 bases between. Germline CDR1 and CDR2: SQVTM and ANQGSEA. The CDR3 has 13 residues. The CDR3, as DNA: TGCAGCGGAGATCGGGGGCCTGGAAACACCATATATTTT. It codes for CSGDRGPGNTIYF.

This clonotype was detected many times. The chain joins TRBV20-1 to TRBJ2-3; unclear D gene. The ends were cut back, 6 bases at V and 0 bases at J, with 4 bases in the middle. From germline, CDR1 is DFQATT and CDR2 SNEGSKA (reference sequence). The CDR3 is 11 amino acids. The CDR3 is CSAGSTDTQYF. CDR3 in DNA: TGCAGTGCAGGGAGCACAGATACGCAGTATTTT.

This clonotype was picked up a small number of times. This chain links TRBV15 with TRBJ1-4, with D uncertain. Trimming removed 3 bases from V and 8 bases from J, with 7 bases in between. The CDR3 length is 12 residues. CDR1 LNHNV and CDR2 YYDKDF come from the germline V gene (reference sequence). The CDR3 coding sequence is TGTGCCACCAGCAGGAAAGGGGAAAAACTGTTTTTT. Protein: CATSRKGEKLFF. The full variable domain, its missing parts supplied by reference TRBV15 and TRBJ1-4, is DAMVIQNPRYQVTQFGKPVTLSCSQTLNHNVMYWYQQKSSQAPKLLFHYYDKDFNNEADTPDNFQSRRPNTSFCFLDIRSPGLGDTAMYLCATSRKGEKLFFGSGTQLSVL.